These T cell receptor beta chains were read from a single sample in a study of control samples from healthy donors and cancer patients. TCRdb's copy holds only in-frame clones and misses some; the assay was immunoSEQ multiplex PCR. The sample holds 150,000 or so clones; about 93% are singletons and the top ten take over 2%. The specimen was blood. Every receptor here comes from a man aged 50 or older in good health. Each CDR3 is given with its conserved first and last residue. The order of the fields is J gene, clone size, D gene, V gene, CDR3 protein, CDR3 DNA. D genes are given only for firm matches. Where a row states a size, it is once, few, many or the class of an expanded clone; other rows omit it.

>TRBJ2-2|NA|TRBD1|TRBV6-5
CALKWTGGNTGELFF
TGTGCCCTAAAGTGGACAGGCGGAAACACCGGGGAGCTGTTTTTT
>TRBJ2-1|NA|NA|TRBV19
CASRRAVWDEQFF
TGTGCCAGTAGGAGGGCTGTATGGGATGAGCAGTTCTTC
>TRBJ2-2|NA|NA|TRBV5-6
CASSAPGTWLIGGELFF
TGTGCCAGCAGCGCCCCCGGGACTTGGCTTATAGGCGGGGAGCTGTTTTTT
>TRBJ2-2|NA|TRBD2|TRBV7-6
CATRDSPSGLAGGRWTGELFF
TGTGCCACCAGGGACAGCCCCTCGGGACTAGCGGGTGGACGATGGACCGGGGAGCTGTTTTTT
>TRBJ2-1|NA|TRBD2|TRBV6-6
CASRTLAGERYNEQFF
TGTGCCAGCAGGACTCTAGCGGGAGAGAGGTACAATGAGCAGTTCTTC
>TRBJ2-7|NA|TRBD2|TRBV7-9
CASSSASGRGPYEQYF
TGTGCCAGCAGCTCCGCTAGCGGGCGTGGACCCTACGAGCAGTACTTC
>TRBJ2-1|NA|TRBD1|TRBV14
CASTPGDRFQNEQFF
TGTGCCAGCACCCCCGGGGACAGGTTTCAGAATGAGCAGTTCTTC
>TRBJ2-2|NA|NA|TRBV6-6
CASSYRDFNGELFF
TGTGCCAGCAGTTACAGGGATTTTAACGGGGAGCTGTTTTTT
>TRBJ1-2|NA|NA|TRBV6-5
CASSYSGYGYTF
TGTGCCAGCAGTTACTCAGGCTATGGCTACACCTTC
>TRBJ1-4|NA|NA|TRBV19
CASSIGGTNEKLFF
TGTGCCAGTAGTATTGGCGGGACTAATGAAAAACTGTTTTTT
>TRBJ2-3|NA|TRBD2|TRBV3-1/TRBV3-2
CATGLAGIPDTQYF
TGTGCCACCGGACTAGCGGGCATACCGGATACGCAGTATTTT
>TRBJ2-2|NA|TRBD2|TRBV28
CASLAGGNTGELFF
TGTGCCAGCCTAGCGGGAGGAAACACCGGGGAGCTGTTTTTT
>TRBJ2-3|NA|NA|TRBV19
CASSPPGNTDTQYF
TGTGCCAGTAGTCCCCCCGGGAACACAGATACGCAGTATTTT
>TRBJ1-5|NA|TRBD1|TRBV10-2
CASSERQGAEPQHF
TGCGCCAGCAGTGAGAGACAGGGGGCAGAGCCCCAGCATTTT
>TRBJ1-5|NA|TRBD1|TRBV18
CASSPTGGQGNQPQHF
TGTGCCAGCTCACCAACAGGGGGCCAGGGCAATCAGCCCCAGCATTTT
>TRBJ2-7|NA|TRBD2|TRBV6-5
CASRGLAGDGEQYF
TGTGCCAGCAGAGGACTAGCGGGAGACGGCGAGCAGTACTTC
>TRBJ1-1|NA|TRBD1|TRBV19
CASSITGQGYTEAFF
TGTGCCAGTAGTATTACGGGACAGGGTTACACTGAAGCTTTCTTT
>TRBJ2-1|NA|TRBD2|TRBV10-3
CAISVSTSGPYNEQFF
TGTGCCATCAGTGTTTCGACTAGCGGGCCTTACAATGAGCAGTTCTTC
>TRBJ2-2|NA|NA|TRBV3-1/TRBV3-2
CASSLFSAGELFF
TGTGCCAGCAGCCTATTTTCCGCCGGGGAGCTGTTTTTT
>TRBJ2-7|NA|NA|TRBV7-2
CASSLVRLRAEQYF
TGTGCCAGCAGCTTAGTGAGACTTAGAGCCGAGCAGTACTTC
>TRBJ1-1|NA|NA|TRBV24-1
CATSVWVTEAFF
TGTGCCACCAGTGTTTGGGTCACTGAAGCTTTCTTT
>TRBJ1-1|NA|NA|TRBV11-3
CASSFGSNTEAFF
TGTGCCAGCAGCTTTGGCAGTAACACTGAAGCTTTCTTT
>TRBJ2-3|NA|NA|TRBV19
CASSIRSSTDTQYF
TGTGCCAGTAGTATAAGATCTAGCACAGATACGCAGTATTTT
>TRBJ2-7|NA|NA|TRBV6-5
CASSYGRGATYEQYF
TGTGCCAGCAGTTATGGCCGAGGGGCTACCTACGAGCAGTACTTC
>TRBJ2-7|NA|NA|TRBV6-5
CASSPSMGGLEQYF
TGTGCCAGCAGTCCCTCGATGGGGGGGCTTGAGCAGTACTTC
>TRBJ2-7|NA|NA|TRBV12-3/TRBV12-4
CASSGTQAYEQYF
TGTGCCAGCAGCGGGACGCAGGCCTACGAGCAGTACTTC
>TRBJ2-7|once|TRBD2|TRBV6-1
CASSVRLPTSGLTYEQYF
TGTGCCAGCAGTGTTCGCCTACCGACTAGCGGTTTAACCTACGAGCAGTACTTC
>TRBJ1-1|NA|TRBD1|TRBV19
CASSNRGGVFTEAFF
TGTGCCAGTAGCAACAGGGGGGGTGTGTTCACTGAAGCTTTCTTT
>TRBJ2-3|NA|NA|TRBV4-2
CASSREVGLRTDTQYF
TGTGCCAGCAGCCGCGAGGTAGGACTACGCACAGATACGCAGTATTTT
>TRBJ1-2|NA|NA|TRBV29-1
CSAEQGGGYTF
TGCAGCGCTGAACAGGGAGGGGGCTACACCTTC
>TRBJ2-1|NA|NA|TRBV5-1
CASSLALDYLSYNEQFF
TGCGCCAGCAGCTTGGCGCTGGACTACCTCTCCTACAATGAGCAGTTCTTC
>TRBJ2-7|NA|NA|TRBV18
CASSLPGQPSYEQYF
TGTGCCAGCTCATTACCCGGACAGCCATCCTACGAGCAGTACTTC
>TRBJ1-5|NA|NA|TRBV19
CASSYAGRGTNQPQHF
TGTGCCAGTAGTTATGCGGGGCGGGGAACAAATCAGCCCCAGCATTTT
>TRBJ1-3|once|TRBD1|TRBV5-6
CASSGDRAISGNTIYF
TGTGCCAGCAGCGGGGACAGGGCGATCTCTGGAAACACCATATATTTT
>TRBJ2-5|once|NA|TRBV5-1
CASRRRSGALREETQYF
TGCGCCAGCAGGAGGCGTTCAGGGGCGTTAAGGGAAGAGACCCAGTACTTC
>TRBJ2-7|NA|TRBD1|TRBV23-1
CASRVLWDRNPYF
TGCGCCAGCAGGGTTTTATGGGACAGGAATCCGTACTTC
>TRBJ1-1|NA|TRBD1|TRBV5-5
CASSSDREGRASFF
TGTGCCAGCAGTTCCGACAGGGAAGGTCGAGCGTCTTTCTTT
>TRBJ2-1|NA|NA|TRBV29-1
CSVDYDRSHEQFF
TGCAGCGTTGATTACGACAGGTCCCATGAGCAGTTCTTC
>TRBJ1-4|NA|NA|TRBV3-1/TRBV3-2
CASSPEGGHGKLFF
TGTGCCAGCAGCCCAGAAGGGGGACATGGAAAACTGTTTTTT
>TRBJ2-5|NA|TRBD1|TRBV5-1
CASSPGQGKETQYF
TGCGCCAGCAGCCCGGGACAGGGAAAAGAGACCCAGTACTTC
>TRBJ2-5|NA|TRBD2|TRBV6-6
CASSPTLVVSGRRETQYF
TGTGCCAGCAGTCCGACCCTCGTCGTTAGCGGGAGGCGAGAGACCCAGTACTTC
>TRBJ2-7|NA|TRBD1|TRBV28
CASTTRTGGLSKQYF
TGTGCCAGCACCACCCGGACAGGGGGCTTATCGAAGCAGTACTTC
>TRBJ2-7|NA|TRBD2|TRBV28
CASSLFATSGRNEQYF
TGTGCCAGCAGTTTATTCGCGACTAGCGGGAGAAACGAGCAGTACTTC
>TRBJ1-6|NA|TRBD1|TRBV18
CASSPGQGGGPLHF
TGTGCCAGCTCACCAGGACAGGGAGGGGGGCCCCTCCACTTT
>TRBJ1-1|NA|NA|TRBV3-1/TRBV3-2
CASSPRASGTEAFF
TGTGCCAGCAGCCCTCGAGCATCTGGGACTGAAGCTTTCTTT
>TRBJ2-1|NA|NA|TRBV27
CASRPPTGPHEQFF
TGTGCCAGCAGACCGCCAACAGGGCCCCATGAGCAGTTCTTC
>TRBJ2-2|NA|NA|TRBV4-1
CASSLRGSNTGELFF
TGCGCCAGCAGCCTCAGGGGATCGAACACCGGGGAGCTGTTTTTT
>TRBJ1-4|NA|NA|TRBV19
CASSILQNQMVKLFF
TGTGCCAGTAGTATCTTGCAAAACCAAATGGTGAAACTGTTTTTT
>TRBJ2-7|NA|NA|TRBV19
CASSTEGGQYF
TGTGCCAGTAGTACCGAAGGGGGGCAGTACTTC
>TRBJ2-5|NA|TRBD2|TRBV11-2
CASSSSQGLAGETQYF
TGTGCCAGCAGCTCATCTCAGGGACTAGCGGGAGAGACCCAGTACTTC